Listed below are T cell receptor beta chains from one sample, sequenced in a study of neurological immune-mediated disorders. TCRdb re-derived calls from the 5' RACE reads in MiXCR, one entry per CDR3 protein. The table shows roughly 80,000 distinct CDR3 sequences, with more than 15% occurring only once. Source material: PBMCs. These TCRs come from a middle-aged woman in good health. Each CDR3 is given with its conserved first and last residue. D genes are given only for firm matches. Rows give clone size only sometimes, using once, few, many, or a class for an expanded clone.

once	TRBJ2-5	TRBV3-1	-	TGTGCCAGCAGCCCACGTTCAGTCCAAGAGACCCAGTACTTC	CASSPRSVQETQYF
many	TRBJ1-1	TRBV20-1	-	TGCAGTGCTAGAGGTCCAGGGTTCACTGAAGCTTTCTTT	CSARGPGFTEAFF
-	TRBJ2-7	TRBV10-3	-	TGTGCCATCAGTGACGGACCGGAGGAGCAGTACTTC	CAISDGPEEQYF
many	TRBJ1-6	TRBV9	-	TGTGCCAGCAGCCCAGAATTGGGGGAAAGGGATTCACCCCTCCACTTT	CASSPELGERDSPLHF
many	TRBJ2-1	TRBV5-4	TRBD2	TGTGCCAGCAGCGCTTCCGCCGCGGGGGGGTACAATGAGCAGTTCTTC	CASSASAAGGYNEQFF
many	TRBJ2-7	TRBV9	-	TGTGCCAGCAGCGGAATCCAGGGAGGCGAGCAGTACTTC	CASSGIQGGEQYF
many	TRBJ2-7	TRBV2	TRBD1	TGTGCCAGCTCCCGGGACAGGGGGCTCGAGCAGTACTTC	CASSRDRGLEQYF
many	TRBJ2-5	TRBV7-2	-	TGTGCCAGCAGCTACTCCGGGGGCAGAGAGACCCAGTACTTC	CASSYSGGRETQYF
many	TRBJ2-5	TRBV5-1	-	TGCGCCAGCAGCTTGGGTCCAGATAGCCAAGAGACCCAGTACTTC	CASSLGPDSQETQYF
many	TRBJ2-6	TRBV5-1	-	TGCGCCAGCAGCTCCCCAGGAATGGAGATCTCCTCTGGGGCCAACGTCCTGACTTTC	CASSSPGMEISSGANVLTF
many	TRBJ2-6	TRBV5-1	TRBD1	TGCGCCAGCAGCCGGGACAGATCTGGGGCCAACGTCCTGACTTTC	CASSRDRSGANVLTF
few	TRBJ1-2	TRBV20-1	TRBD1	TGCAGTGCTAGAGATCAGGAGGGGGCGAGTGGCTACACCTTC	CSARDQEGASGYTF
-	TRBJ2-1	TRBV18	TRBD1	TGTGCCAGCTCACCGAGGACAGGGGGGAACAATGAGCAGTTCTTC	CASSPRTGGNNEQFF
many	TRBJ2-1	TRBV5-6	TRBD2	TGTGCCAGCAGCTCTCGGGGACTAGCGGGGGCCTTCTACAATGAGCAGTTCTTC	CASSSRGLAGAFYNEQFF
many	TRBJ2-2	TRBV12-3/TRBV12-4	-	TGTGCCAGCAGGGCCCAGGGGCCCGGGGAGCTGTTTTTT	CASRAQGPGELFF
-	TRBJ2-3	TRBV30	TRBD2	TGTGCCTGGAGCGGGACTAGTCGAGATACGCAGTATTTT	CAWSGTSRDTQYF
many	TRBJ1-1	TRBV29-1	-	TGCAGCGTGGAGGACGGAGAGAACACTGAAGCTTTCTTT	CSVEDGENTEAFF
many	TRBJ2-7	TRBV7-2	TRBD2	TGTGCCAGCAGCTTCAGTACGGGAGGGCAGTACTTC	CASSFSTGGQYF
many	TRBJ1-5	TRBV6-5	-	TGTGCCAGCAGTTACGGTCCCAATCAGCCCCAGCATTTT	CASSYGPNQPQHF
many	TRBJ2-7	TRBV12-3/TRBV12-4	-	TGTGCCAGCAGTCCACTACATACCTACGAGCAGTACTTC	CASSPLHTYEQYF
-	TRBJ1-1	TRBV20-1	-	TGCAGTGCCCCCCCCGGGGTTCCAAGAGCGAACACTGAAGCTTTCTTT	CSAPPGVPRANTEAFF
-	TRBJ1-5	TRBV6-2/TRBV6-3	-	TGTGCCAGCAGTCCGTATAGCAATCAGCCCCAGCATTTT	CASSPYSNQPQHF
-	TRBJ1-2	TRBV5-1	TRBD1	TGCGCCAGCAGCCCCCGGACAGGGCCCGACTATGGCTACACCTTC	CASSPRTGPDYGYTF